This T cell receptor (beta chain) was obtained from a study of blood T cell repertoires in COVID-19. Across the whole study: Donors in the United States, Italy and Spain gave samples during acute or convalescent COVID-19.

This clone has only a few counts. With 5 bases clipped from V and 2 bases from J, the junction kept 4 bases outside the gene matches. Germline CDR1 MDHEN, CDR2 SYDVKM. The CDR3 runs 14 residues. Seattle cases were enrolled at active infection and followed longitudinally. Original processing methods: From reference gene primer amplification, estimates of nucleated cell counts were derived. This table comes from immunoSEQ multiplex PCR, and its TCRdb copy is limited to in-frame clones, with some not included. D and trimming were read from the DNA, whereas the V and J calls and clone size are those reported in that table. There are fewer than 300,000 clones in the sample; about 87% occur only once, and about 6% lies in the top ten.

The origin of this receptor is a woman between 45 and 65 years old with COVID-19, enrolled during active disease. Sequencing was performed on peripheral blood. The rearrangement uses TRBV28 and TRBJ1-2; TRBD1 agrees at 8 bases. The CDR3 region is CASSIGQGNYGYTF. CDR3 DNA sequence: TGTGCCAGCAGTATAGGACAGGGCAACTATGGCTACACCTTC.